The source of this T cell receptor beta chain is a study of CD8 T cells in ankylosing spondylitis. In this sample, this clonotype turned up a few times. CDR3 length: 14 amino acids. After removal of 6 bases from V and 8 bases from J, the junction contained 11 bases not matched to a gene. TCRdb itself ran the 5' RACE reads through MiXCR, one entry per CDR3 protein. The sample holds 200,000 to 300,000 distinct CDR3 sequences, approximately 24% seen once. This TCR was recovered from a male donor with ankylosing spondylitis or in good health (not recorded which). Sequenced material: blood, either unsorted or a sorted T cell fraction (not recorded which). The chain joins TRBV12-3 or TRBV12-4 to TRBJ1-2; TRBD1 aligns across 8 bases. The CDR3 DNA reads TGTGCCAGCAGCCGCAAGGACAGGGAAGAAGGCTACACCTTC. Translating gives CASSRKDREEGYTF.